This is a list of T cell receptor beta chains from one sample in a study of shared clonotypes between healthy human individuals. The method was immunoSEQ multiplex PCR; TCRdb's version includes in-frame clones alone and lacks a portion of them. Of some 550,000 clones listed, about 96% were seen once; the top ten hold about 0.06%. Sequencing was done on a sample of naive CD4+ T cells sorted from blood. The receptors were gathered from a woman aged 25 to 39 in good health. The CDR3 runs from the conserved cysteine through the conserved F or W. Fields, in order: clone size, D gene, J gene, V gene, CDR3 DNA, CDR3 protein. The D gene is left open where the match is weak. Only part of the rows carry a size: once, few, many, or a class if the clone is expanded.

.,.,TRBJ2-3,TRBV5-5,TGTGCCAGCAGTAGGGGGATCACAGATACGCAGTATTTT,CASSRGITDTQYF
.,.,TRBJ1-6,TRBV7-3,TGTGCCAGCAGCTTAACGCTGGAATCACCCCTCCACTTT,CASSLTLESPLHF
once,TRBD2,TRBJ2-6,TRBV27,TGTGCCAGCTACGGACTAGCGGGACGGACTGGGGCCAACGTCCTGACTTTC,CASYGLAGRTGANVLTF
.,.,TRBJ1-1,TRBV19,TGTGCCAGTAGTGCGGCCTTAACAGGCATGCGGATGAACACTGAAGCTTTCTTT,CASSAALTGMRMNTEAFF
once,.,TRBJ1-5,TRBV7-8,TGTGCCAGCAGCCCCAGGAGGGGTCAGCCCCAGCATTTT,CASSPRRGQPQHF
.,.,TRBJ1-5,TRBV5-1,TGCGCCAGCAGCTTGGGCAGAGATCAGCCCCAGCATTTT,CASSLGRDQPQHF
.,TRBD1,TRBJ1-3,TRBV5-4,TGTGCCAGCAGCCACCCCGGACAGGGACTAGCTGGAAACACCATATATTTT,CASSHPGQGLAGNTIYF
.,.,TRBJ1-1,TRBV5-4,TGTGCCAGCAGCCGCCACGGTAACACTGAAGCTTTCTTT,CASSRHGNTEAFF
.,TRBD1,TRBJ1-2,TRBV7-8,TGTGCCAGCAGCTTAGATGGACAGGGGGCTTGGACCTTC,CASSLDGQGAWTF
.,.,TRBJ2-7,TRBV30,TGTGCCTGGAGTGTACGTAGTTCCTACGAGCAGTACTTC,CAWSVRSSYEQYF